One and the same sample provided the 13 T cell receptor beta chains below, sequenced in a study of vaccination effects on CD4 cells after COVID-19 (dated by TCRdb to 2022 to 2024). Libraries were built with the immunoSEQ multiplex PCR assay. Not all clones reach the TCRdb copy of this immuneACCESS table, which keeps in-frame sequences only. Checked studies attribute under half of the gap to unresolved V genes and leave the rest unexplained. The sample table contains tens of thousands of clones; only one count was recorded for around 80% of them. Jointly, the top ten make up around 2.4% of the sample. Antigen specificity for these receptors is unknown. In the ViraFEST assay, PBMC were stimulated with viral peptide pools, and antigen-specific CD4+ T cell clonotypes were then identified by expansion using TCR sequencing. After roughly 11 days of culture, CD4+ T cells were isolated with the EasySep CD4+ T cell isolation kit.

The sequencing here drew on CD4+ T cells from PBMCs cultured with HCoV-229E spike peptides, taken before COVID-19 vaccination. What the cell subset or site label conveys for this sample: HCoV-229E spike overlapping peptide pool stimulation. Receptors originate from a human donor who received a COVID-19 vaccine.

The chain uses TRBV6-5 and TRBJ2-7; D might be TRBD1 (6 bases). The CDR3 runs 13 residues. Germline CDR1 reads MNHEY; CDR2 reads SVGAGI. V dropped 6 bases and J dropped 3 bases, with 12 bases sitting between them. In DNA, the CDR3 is TGTGCCAGCAGATTATCGACAGGCTACGAGCAGTACGTC. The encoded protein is CASRLSTGYEQYV.

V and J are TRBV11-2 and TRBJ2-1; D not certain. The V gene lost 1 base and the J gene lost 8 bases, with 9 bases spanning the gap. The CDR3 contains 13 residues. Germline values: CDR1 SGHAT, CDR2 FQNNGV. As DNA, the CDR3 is TGTGCCAGCAGCTTAGCGGCCCGGCATGAGCAGTTCTTC. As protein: CASSLAARHEQFF.

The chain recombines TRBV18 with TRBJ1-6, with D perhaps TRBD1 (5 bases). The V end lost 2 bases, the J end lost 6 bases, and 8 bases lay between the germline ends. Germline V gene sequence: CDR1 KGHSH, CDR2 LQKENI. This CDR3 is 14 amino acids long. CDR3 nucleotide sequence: TGTGCCAGCTCACCAGACAGAGCTAATTCACCCCTCCACTTT. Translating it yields CASSPDRANSPLHF.

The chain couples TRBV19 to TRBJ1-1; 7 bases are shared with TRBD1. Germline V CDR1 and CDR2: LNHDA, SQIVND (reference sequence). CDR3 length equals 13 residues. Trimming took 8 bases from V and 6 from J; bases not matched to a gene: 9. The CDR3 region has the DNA TGTGCCAGTCAGGTATACAGGGGATCTGAAGCTTTCTTT. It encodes CASQVYRGSEAFF.

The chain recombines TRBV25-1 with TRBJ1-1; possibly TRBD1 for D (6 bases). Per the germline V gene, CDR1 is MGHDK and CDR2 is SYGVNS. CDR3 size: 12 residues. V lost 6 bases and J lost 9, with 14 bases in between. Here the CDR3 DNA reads TGTGCCAGCAGCAGCCAGGGGATTAAAGCTTTCTTT. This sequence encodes CASSSQGIKAFF.

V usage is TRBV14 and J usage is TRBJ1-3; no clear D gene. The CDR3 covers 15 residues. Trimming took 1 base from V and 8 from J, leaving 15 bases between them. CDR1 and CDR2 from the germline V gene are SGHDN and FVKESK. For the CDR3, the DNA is TGTGCCAGCAGCCAAGCAGACGGACCCATGGACACCATATATTTT. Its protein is CASSQADGPMDTIYF. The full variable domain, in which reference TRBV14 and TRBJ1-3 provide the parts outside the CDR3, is EAGVTQFPSHSVIEKGQTVTLRCDPISGHDNLYWYRRVMGKEIKFLLHFVKESKQDESGMPNNRFLAERTGGTYSTLKVQPAELEDSGVYFCASSQADGPMDTIYFGEGSWLTVV.

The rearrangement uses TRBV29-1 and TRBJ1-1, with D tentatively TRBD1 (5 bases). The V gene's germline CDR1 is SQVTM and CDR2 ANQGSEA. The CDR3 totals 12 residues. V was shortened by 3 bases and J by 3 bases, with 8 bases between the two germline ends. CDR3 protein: CSVDLGDTEAFF. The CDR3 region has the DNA TGCAGCGTTGATCTGGGGGACACTGAAGCTTTCTTT. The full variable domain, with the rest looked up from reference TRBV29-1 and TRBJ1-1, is SAVISQKPSRDICQRGTSLTIQCQVDSQVTMMFWYRQQPGQSLTLIATANQGSEATYESGFVIDKFPISRPNLTFSTLTVSNMSPEDSSIYLCSVDLGDTEAFFGQGTRLTVV.

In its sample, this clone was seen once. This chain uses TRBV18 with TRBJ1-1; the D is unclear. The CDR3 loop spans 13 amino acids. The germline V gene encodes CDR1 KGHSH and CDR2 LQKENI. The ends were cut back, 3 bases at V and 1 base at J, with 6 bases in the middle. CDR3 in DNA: TGTGCCAGCTCACCGGACGGGAACACTGAAGCTTTCTTT. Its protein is CASSPDGNTEAFF.

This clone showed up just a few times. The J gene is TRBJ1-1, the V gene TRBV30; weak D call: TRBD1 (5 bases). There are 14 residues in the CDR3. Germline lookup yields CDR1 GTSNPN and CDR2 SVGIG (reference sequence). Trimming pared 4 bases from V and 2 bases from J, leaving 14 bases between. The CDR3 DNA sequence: TGTGCCTGGACCCAACCGGGACCCAACACTGAAGCTTTCTTT. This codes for CAWTQPGPNTEAFF.

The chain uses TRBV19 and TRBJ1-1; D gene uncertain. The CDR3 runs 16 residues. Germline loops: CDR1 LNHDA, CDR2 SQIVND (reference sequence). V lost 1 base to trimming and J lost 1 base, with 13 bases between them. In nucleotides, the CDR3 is TGTGCCAGTAGTATAGGTGCAGGACGACAGAACACTGAAGCTTTCTTT. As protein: CASSIGAGRQNTEAFF.

This chain's CDR3 is CASSWTGGQPQHF. CDR3 DNA sequence: TGTGCCAGCAGTTGGACAGGGGGTCAGCCCCAGCATTTT. The rearrangement links TRBV12-3 or TRBV12-4 to TRBJ1-5; 10 bases are shared with TRBD1. There are 13 residues in the CDR3. J lost 6 bases, V lost 4 bases, and 0 bases had no gene match.

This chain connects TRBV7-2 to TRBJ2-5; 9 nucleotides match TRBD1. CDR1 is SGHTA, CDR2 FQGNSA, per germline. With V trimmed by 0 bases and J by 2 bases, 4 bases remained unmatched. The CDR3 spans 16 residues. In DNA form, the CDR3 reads TGTGCCAGCAGCTTAGCGTCGGGACAGGGTCAAGAGACCCAGTACTTC. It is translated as CASSLASGQGQETQYF.

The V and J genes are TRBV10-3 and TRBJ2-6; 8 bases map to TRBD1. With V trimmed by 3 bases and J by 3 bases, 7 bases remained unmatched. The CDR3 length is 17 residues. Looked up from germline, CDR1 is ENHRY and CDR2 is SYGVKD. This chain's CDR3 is CAISDRQGAGGANVLTF. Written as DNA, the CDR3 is TGTGCCATCAGTGATAGGCAGGGGGCTGGTGGGGCCAACGTCCTGACTTTC.